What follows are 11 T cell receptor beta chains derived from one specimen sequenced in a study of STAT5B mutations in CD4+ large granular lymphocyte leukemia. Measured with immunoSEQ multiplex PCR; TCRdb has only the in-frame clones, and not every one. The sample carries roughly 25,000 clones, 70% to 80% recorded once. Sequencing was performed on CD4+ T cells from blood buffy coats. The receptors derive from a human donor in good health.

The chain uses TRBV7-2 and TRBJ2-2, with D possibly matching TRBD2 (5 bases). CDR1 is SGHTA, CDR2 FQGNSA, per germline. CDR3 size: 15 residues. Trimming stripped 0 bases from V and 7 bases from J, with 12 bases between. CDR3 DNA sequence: TGTGCCAGCAGCTTAGCGAGTATCGGGGTCGGGGAGCTGTTTTTT. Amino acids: CASSLASIGVGELFF.

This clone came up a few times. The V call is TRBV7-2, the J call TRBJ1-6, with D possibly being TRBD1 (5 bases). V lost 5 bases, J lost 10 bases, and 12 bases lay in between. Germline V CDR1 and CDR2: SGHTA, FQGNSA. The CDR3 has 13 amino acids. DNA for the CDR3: TGTGCCAGCAGCGAAACGAGGGGATCACCCCTCCACTTT. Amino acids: CASSETRGSPLHF.

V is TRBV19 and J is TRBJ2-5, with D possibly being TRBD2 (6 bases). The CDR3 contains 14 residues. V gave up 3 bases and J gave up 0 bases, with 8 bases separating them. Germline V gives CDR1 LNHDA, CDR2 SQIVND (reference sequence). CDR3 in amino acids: CASSMTGDQETQYF. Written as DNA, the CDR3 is TGTGCCAGTAGTATGACGGGGGACCAAGAGACCCAGTACTTC. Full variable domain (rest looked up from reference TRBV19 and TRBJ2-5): DGGITQSPKYLFRKEGQNVTLSCEQNLNHDAMYWYRQDPGQGLRLIYYSQIVNDFQKGDIAEGYSVSREKKESFPLTVTSAQKNPTAFYLCASSMTGDQETQYFGPGTRLLVL.

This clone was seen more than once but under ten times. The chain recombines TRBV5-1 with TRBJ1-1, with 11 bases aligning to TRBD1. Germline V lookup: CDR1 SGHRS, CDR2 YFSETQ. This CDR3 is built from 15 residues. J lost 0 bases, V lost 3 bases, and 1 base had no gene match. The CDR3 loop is CASSWTGGMNTEAFF. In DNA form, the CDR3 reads TGCGCCAGCAGCTGGACAGGGGGCATGAACACTGAAGCTTTCTTT.

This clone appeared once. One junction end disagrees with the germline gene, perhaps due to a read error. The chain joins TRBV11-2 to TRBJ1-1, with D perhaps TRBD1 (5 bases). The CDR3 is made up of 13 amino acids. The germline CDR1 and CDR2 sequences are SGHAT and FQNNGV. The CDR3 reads CASSLGQNTEAFF. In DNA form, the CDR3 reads TGTGCCAGCAGTTTAGGACAGAACACTGAAGCTTTCTTT.

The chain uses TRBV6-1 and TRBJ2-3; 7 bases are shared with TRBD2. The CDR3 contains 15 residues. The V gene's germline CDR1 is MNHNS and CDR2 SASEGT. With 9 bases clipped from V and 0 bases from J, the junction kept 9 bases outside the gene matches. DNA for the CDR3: TGTGCCAGTCAGCGGCGGGGGACGAGCACAGATACGCAGTATTTT. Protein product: CASQRRGTSTDTQYF.

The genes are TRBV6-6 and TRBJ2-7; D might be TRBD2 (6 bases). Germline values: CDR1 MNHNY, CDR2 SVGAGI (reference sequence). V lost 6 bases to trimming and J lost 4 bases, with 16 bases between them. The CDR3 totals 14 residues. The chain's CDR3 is CASRPGEDGYEQYV. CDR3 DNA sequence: TGTGCCAGCAGGCCGGGGGAAGATGGGTACGAGCAGTACGTC.

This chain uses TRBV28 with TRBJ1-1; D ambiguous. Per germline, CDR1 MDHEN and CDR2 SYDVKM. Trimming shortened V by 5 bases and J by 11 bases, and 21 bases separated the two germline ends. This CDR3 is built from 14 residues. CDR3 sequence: CASSSAMEVLRAFF. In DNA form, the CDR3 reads TGTGCCAGCAGTAGCGCAATGGAGGTCCTGCGGGCTTTCTTT.

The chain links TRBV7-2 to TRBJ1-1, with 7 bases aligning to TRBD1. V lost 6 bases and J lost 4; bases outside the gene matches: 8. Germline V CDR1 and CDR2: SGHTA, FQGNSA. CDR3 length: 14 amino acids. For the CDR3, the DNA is TGTGCCAGCAGGCAGGTAGGGGGCGCCACTGAAGCTTTCTTT. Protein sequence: CASRQVGGATEAFF.

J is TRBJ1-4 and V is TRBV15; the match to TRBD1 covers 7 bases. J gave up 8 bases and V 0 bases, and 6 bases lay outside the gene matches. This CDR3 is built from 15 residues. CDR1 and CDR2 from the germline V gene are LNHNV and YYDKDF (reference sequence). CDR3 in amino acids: CATSRERQGLEKLFF. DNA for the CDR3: TGTGCCACCAGCAGAGAGCGACAGGGATTAGAAAAACTGTTTTTT.

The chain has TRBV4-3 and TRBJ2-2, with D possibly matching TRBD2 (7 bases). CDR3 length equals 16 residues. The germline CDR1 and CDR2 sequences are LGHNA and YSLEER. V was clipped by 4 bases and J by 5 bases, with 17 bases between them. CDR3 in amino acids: CASSPRGGGVTGELFF. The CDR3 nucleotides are TGCGCCAGCAGCCCGCGAGGGGGGGGCGTGACCGGGGAGCTGTTTTTT.